These 2 T cell receptor beta chains originate from one sample sequenced in a study of long-term antiretroviral therapy in people with HIV. Samples were assayed with immunoSEQ v3.0 at survey level. Measured with immunoSEQ multiplex PCR; TCRdb has only the in-frame clones, and not every one. Of nearly 20,000 clones listed, 80% were seen once; the top ten hold roughly 10%. Sequenced here: unsorted PBMCs, sampled 0.2 years after starting antiretroviral therapy. These receptors all come from a woman aged 40 to 55 with HIV.

This chain connects TRBV2 to TRBJ1-4; D perhaps matches TRBD1 (5 bases). Per germline, CDR1 SNHLY and CDR2 FYNNEI. Trimming shortened V by 6 bases and J by 4 bases, and 24 bases separated the two germline ends. The CDR3 has 18 residues. The CDR3 DNA reads TGTGCCAGCAGGGTCCCAGCACCTCGAAGGGGAGATAATGAAAAACTGTTTTTT. Its translation is CASRVPAPRRGDNEKLFF.

The rearrangement links TRBV7-2 to TRBJ1-1, with D hard to call. The CDR3 sequence is 13 residues long. The germline V gene has CDR1 SGHTA and CDR2 FQGNSA. Trimming removed 5 bases from V and 1 base from J, with 8 bases in between. The CDR3 DNA sequence: TGTGCCAGCAGCCCACACCAGAACACTGAAGCTTTCTTT. Translation: CASSPHQNTEAFF.